This TCR beta chain emerged from a study of blood T cell repertoires in COVID-19. TCRdb keeps only in-frame clones here, not all; method: immunoSEQ multiplex PCR. Among 85,000 to 95,000 clones, approximately 89% were seen once, and the ten largest hold 5% to 6.5%. Trimming removed 11 bases from V and 1 base from J, with 17 bases in between. CDR1 is MNHEY, CDR2 SMNVEV, per germline (reference sequence). This CDR3 contains 14 residues. The sample taken for sequencing was peripheral blood. The sequence derives from an elderly woman with active COVID-19. The chain recombines TRBV27 with TRBJ2-5, with D hard to call. CDR3 DNA: TGTGCCGGAAAGACTGGCCGTAGCCAAGAGACCCAGTACTTC. It yields the protein CAGKTGRSQETQYF.